This TCR beta chain was profiled in a study of T cell changes during pregnancy in multiple sclerosis. The assay was immunoSEQ multiplex PCR, and TCRdb's table has in-frame clones only and misses some. The sample lists 90,000 to 120,000 clones, under 95% occurring once. V lost 4 bases and J lost 6; bases outside the gene matches: 4. The germline gives CDR1 SGHRS, CDR2 YFSETQ. This CDR3 spans 13 amino acids. The sequence was obtained from a female donor in good health, enrolled as a control in a pregnancy study. The V and J genes are TRBV5-1 and TRBJ1-2, with TRBD1 matching over 9 bases. This specimen was peripheral blood, taken in the third trimester of pregnancy. CDR3 in DNA: TGCGCCAGCAGCACACGACAGGGGGATGGCTACACCTTC. Translated: CASSTRQGDGYTF.